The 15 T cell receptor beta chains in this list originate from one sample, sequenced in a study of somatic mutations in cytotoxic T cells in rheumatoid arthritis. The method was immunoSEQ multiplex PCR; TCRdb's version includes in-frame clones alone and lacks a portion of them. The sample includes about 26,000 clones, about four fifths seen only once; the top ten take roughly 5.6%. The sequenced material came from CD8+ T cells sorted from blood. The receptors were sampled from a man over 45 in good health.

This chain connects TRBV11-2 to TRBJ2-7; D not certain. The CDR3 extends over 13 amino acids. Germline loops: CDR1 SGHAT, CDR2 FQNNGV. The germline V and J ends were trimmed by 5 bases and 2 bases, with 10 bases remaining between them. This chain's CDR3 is CASSPSIPYEQYF. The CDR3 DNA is TGTGCCAGCAGCCCATCTATCCCCTACGAGCAGTACTTC.

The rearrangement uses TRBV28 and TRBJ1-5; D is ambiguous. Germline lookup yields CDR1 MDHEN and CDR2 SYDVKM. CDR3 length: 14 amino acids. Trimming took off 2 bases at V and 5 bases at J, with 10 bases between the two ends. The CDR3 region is CASSLPPPDQPQHF. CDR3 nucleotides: TGTGCCAGCAGTTTACCTCCCCCCGATCAGCCCCAGCATTTT.

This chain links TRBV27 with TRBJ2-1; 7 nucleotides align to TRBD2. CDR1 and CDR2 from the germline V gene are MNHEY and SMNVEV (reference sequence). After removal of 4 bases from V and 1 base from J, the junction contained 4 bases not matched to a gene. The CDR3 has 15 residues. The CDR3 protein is CASSSLSGSYNEQFF. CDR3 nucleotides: TGTGCCAGCAGTTCACTTAGCGGGTCCTACAATGAGCAGTTCTTC.

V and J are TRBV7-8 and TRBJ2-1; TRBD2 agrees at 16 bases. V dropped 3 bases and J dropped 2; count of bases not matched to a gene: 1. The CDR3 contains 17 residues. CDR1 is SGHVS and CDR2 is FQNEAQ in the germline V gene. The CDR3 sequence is CASSLGLAGGPYNEQFF. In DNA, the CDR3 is TGTGCCAGCAGCTTGGGACTAGCGGGAGGGCCCTACAATGAGCAGTTCTTC.

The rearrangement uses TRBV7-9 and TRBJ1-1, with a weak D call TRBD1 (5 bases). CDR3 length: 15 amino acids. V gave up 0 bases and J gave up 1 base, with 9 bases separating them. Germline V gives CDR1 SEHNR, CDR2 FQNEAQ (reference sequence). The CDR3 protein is CASSLASGGNTEAFF. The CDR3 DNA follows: TGTGCCAGCAGCTTAGCCAGCGGGGGGAACACTGAAGCTTTCTTT.

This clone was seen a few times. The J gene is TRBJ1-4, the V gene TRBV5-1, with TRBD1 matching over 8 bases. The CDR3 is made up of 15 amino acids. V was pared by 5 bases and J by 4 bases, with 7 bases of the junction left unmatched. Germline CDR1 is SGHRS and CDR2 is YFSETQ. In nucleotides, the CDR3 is TGCGCCAGCAGGGCATGGACAGGGAGTAATGAAAAACTGTTTTTT. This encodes CASRAWTGSNEKLFF.

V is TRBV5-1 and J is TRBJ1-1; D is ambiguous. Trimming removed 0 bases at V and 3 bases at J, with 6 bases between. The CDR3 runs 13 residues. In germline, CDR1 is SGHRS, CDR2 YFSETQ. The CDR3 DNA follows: TGCGCCAGCAGCTTGGCTTCTTACACTGAAGCTTTCTTT. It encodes CASSLASYTEAFF.

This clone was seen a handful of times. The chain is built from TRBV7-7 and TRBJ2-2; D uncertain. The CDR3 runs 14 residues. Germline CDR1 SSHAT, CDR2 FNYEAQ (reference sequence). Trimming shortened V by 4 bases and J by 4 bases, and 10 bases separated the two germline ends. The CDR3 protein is CASSSTSGTGELFF. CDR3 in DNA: TGTGCCAGCAGCTCGACGAGTGGCACCGGGGAGCTGTTTTTT.

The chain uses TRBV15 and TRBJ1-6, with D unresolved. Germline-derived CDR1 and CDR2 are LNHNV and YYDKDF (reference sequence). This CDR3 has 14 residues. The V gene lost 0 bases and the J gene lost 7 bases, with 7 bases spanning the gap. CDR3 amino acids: CATSRDAENSPLHF. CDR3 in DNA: TGTGCCACCAGCAGAGATGCCGAAAATTCACCCCTCCACTTT.

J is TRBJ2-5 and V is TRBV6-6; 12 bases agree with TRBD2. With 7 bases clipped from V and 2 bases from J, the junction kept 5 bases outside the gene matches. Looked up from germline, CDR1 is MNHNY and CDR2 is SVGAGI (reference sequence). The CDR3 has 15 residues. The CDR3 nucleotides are TGTGCCAGCACCCTACTAGCGGGAGGACAAGAGACCCAGTACTTC. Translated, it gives CASTLLAGGQETQYF.

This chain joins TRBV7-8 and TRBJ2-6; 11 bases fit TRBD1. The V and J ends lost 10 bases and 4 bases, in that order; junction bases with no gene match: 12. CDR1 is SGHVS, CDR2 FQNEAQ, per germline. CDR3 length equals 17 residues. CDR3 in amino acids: CATLPRTGGAGANVLTF. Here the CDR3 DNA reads TGTGCCACCCTGCCCCGGACAGGGGGCGCCGGGGCCAACGTCCTGACTTTC.

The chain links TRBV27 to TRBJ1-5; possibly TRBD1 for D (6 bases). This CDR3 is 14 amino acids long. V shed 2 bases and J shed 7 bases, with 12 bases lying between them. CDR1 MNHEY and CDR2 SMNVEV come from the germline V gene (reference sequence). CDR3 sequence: CASSLDRLRQPQHF. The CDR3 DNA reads TGTGCCAGCAGTTTAGACAGGTTAAGACAGCCCCAGCATTTT.

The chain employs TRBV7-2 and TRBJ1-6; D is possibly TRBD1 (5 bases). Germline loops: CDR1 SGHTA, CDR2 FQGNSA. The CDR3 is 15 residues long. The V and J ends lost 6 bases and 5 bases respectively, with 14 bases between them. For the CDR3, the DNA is TGTGCCAGCAGTACCGGGACTGAGAATAATTCACCCCTCCACTTT. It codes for CASSTGTENNSPLHF.

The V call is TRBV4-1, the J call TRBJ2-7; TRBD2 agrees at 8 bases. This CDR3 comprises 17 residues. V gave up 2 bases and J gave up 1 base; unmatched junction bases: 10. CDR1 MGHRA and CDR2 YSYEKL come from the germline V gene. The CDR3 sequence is CASSQFVPGLVSYEQYF. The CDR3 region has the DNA TGCGCCAGCAGCCAATTCGTCCCGGGACTAGTTTCCTACGAGCAGTACTTC.

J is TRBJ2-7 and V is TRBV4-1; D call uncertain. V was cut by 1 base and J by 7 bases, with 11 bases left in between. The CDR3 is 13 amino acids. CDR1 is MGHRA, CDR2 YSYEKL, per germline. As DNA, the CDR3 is TGCGCCAGCAGCCAAGTCCCTGCCGGGGAGCAGTACTTC. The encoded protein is CASSQVPAGEQYF.